The 22 T cell receptor beta chains presented below share a single source sample, sequenced in a study of blood T cell repertoires in COVID-19. Sequenced by immunoSEQ multiplex PCR; TCRdb stores in-frame clones only, minus some. This repertoire shows some 320,000 clones, nearly 90% found once; its top ten account for 8.5% to 14%. Sequencing used peripheral blood. These receptors were obtained from a woman aged 25 to 39 with COVID-19, enrolled during active disease.

This chain links TRBV28 with TRBJ2-7; D perhaps matches TRBD2 (6 bases). Trimming left V 5 bases short and J 0 bases short, with 14 bases between. Looked up from germline, CDR1 is MDHEN and CDR2 is SYDVKM. The CDR3 runs to 15 residues. The chain's CDR3 is CASSGIGRSSYEQYF. In DNA, the CDR3 is TGTGCCAGCAGTGGTATAGGGAGGAGCTCCTACGAGCAGTACTTC.

This clone occurred once. This chain links TRBV27 with TRBJ2-5; D perhaps matches TRBD2 (6 bases). This CDR3 spans 14 amino acids. Per germline, CDR1 MNHEY and CDR2 SMNVEV (reference sequence). V was pared by 4 bases and J by 5 bases, with 14 bases between. The CDR3 loop reads CASSSGPAGETQYF. The CDR3 region has the DNA TGTGCCAGCAGTTCTGGACCGGCGGGGGAGACCCAGTACTTC.

This chain uses TRBV5-1 with TRBJ2-7, with a tentative D call TRBD1 (5 bases). This CDR3 comprises 16 residues. Between the trimmed V and J ends, which lost 2 bases and 3 bases, there was a span of 18 bases. Per the germline V gene, CDR1 is SGHRS and CDR2 is YFSETQ. CDR3 residues: CASSLRGFGQNYEQYF. In DNA, the CDR3 is TGCGCCAGCAGCTTAAGGGGTTTCGGGCAGAACTACGAGCAGTACTTC.

The CDR3 loop is CASSLTREQGAFHEQYF. Here the CDR3 DNA reads TGTGCCAGCAGCTTGACCCGGGAACAGGGGGCTTTCCACGAGCAGTACTTC. The rearrangement joins TRBV21-1 to TRBJ2-7; the D call in the table, TRBD1, was not verified against the DNA. TRBV21-1 is flagged as a pseudogene. The CDR3 spans 17 residues.

The chain is built from TRBV10-2 and TRBJ2-7; 8 bases map to TRBD1. J was trimmed by 5 bases and V by 7 bases; bases with no gene match: 7. Germline lookup yields CDR1 WSHSY and CDR2 SAAADI. The CDR3 loop spans 13 amino acids. This CDR3 reads CASKSAGGHEQYF. In DNA, the CDR3 is TGCGCCAGCAAGTCGGCAGGGGGCCACGAGCAGTACTTC.

This chain uses TRBV6-5 with TRBJ1-2; 9 nucleotides agree with TRBD1. Germline-derived CDR1 and CDR2 are MNHEY and SVGAGI. This CDR3 has 15 residues. V lost 5 bases to trimming and J lost 4 bases; unmatched junction nucleotides: 8. CDR3 DNA sequence: TGTGCCAGCAGTAAACAGGGGGCCAGTGGCTATGGCTACACCTTC. It yields the protein CASSKQGASGYGYTF.

V usage is TRBV19 and J usage is TRBJ2-1; 14 positions match TRBD2. The CDR3 runs 16 residues. Germline loops: CDR1 LNHDA, CDR2 SQIVND (reference sequence). Unmatched junction bases numbered 9, after V lost 10 bases and J lost 4 bases. The CDR3 spells CATGLAGGGGYNEQFF. DNA of the CDR3: TGTGCCACCGGACTAGCGGGGGGAGGGGGTTACAATGAGCAGTTCTTC.

V usage is TRBV28 and J usage is TRBJ1-2; D may be TRBD1 (6 bases). Trimming stripped 3 bases from V and 3 bases from J, with 11 bases between. From germline, CDR1 is MDHEN and CDR2 SYDVKM. This CDR3 is 14 amino acids long. The CDR3 loop is CASSFGNRDYGYTF. Here the CDR3 DNA reads TGTGCCAGCAGTTTCGGAAACAGGGACTATGGCTACACCTTC.

V is TRBV19 and J is TRBJ1-2; D unclear. This CDR3 spans 13 amino acids. The V end was cut by 6 bases, the J end by 1 base, with 9 bases between. Germline loops: CDR1 LNHDA, CDR2 SQIVND (reference sequence). CDR3 DNA sequence: TGTGCCAGTAGGAAACGGGATAACTATGGCTACACCTTC. Protein: CASRKRDNYGYTF.

The chain combines TRBV12-3 or TRBV12-4 with TRBJ1-5; the match to TRBD1 covers 8 bases. V lost 6 bases to trimming and J lost 15 bases; unmatched junction nucleotides: 10. The CDR3 is made up of 12 amino acids. CDR3 amino acids: CASSPGQGPRHF. The CDR3 region has the DNA TGTGCCAGCAGCCCTGGACAGGGACCGCGGCATTTT.

V is TRBV2 and J is TRBJ1-3, with D perhaps TRBD1 (6 bases). This CDR3 comprises 13 residues. Germline V lookup: CDR1 SNHLY, CDR2 FYNNEI. With 5 bases removed from V and 3 bases from J, the gap between germline ends came to 8 bases. CDR3: CASSTGFGNTIYF. The CDR3 bases are TGTGCCAGCAGTACAGGGTTTGGAAACACCATATATTTT.

The CDR3 DNA sequence: TGTGCCAGCAGCTTCGACGGAGCTAACTATGGCTACACCTTC. It translates to CASSFDGANYGYTF. The chain links TRBV7-9 to TRBJ1-2; D remains ambiguous. V lost 3 bases, J lost 0 bases, and 8 bases lay in between. The CDR3 length is 14 residues. Germline assignment: CDR1 SEHNR and CDR2 FQNEAQ (reference sequence). Complete variable domain (other parts from reference TRBV7-9 and TRBJ1-2): DTGVSQNPRHKITKRGQNVTFRCDPISEHNRLYWYRQTLGQGPEFLTYFQNEAQLEKSRLLSDRFSAERPKGSFSTLEIQRTEQGDSAMYLCASSFDGANYGYTFGSGTRLTVV.

The J gene is TRBJ2-3, the V gene TRBV18; D is perhaps TRBD1 (5 bases). With 0 bases removed from V and 6 bases from J, the gap between germline ends came to 13 bases. The V gene's germline CDR1 is KGHSH and CDR2 LQKENI. CDR3 size: 15 residues. CDR3 in amino acids: CASSPPQGSRDTQYF. CDR3 in DNA: TGTGCCAGCTCACCACCCCAGGGATCGCGGGATACGCAGTATTTT.

The V and J genes are TRBV7-2 and TRBJ2-3; maybe TRBD2 (5 bases). Trimming cost V 6 bases and J 6 bases, with 16 bases left between them. The CDR3 totals 14 residues. Per the germline V gene, CDR1 is SGHTA and CDR2 is FQGNSA. CDR3 loop: CASSRNPGTDTQYF. CDR3 nucleotide sequence: TGTGCCAGCAGTCGTAACCCGGGAACCGATACGCAGTATTTT.

CDR3 in DNA: TGTGCCAGCAGCCAAGATTTCGCGGGGGGTCAAGAGACCCAGTACTTC. This encodes CASSQDFAGGQETQYF. This chain joins TRBV3-1 (or the pseudogene TRBV3-2) and TRBJ2-5, with 8 bases identical to TRBD2. This CDR3 is 16 amino acids long. J gave up 2 bases and V 0 bases, and 5 bases lay outside the gene matches. CDR1 and CDR2 from the germline V gene are LGHDT and YNNKEL (reference sequence).

The rearrangement joins TRBV18 to TRBJ2-1; TRBD2 agrees at 7 bases. Germline V CDR1 and CDR2: KGHSH, LQKENI. The V segment lost 2 bases and the J segment 10 bases; nucleotides outside the gene matches: 5. This CDR3 is built from 13 residues. The CDR3 sequence is CASSPSGAGEQFF. The DNA of the CDR3 is TGTGCCAGCTCACCAAGCGGGGCCGGGGAGCAGTTCTTC.

V gene TRBV2 combines with J gene TRBJ1-6, with D possibly TRBD1 on 6 matching bases. V was clipped by 6 bases and J by 9 bases, with 21 bases between them. Germline assignment: CDR1 SNHLY and CDR2 FYNNEI. This CDR3 is built from 16 residues. This CDR3 is CASRGQIRIEGSPLHF. As DNA, the CDR3 is TGTGCCAGCAGAGGACAGATCCGAATAGAGGGTTCACCCCTCCACTTT.

The chain carries TRBV7-9 and TRBJ2-3, with 11 positions matching TRBD1. Trimming took 4 bases from V and 3 from J; bases not matched to a gene: 3. The CDR3 loop spans 15 amino acids. Germline assignment: CDR1 SEHNR and CDR2 FQNEAQ (reference sequence). The CDR3 reads CASSSGTGGTDTQYF. In DNA, the CDR3 is TGTGCCAGCAGCTCGGGGACAGGGGGAACAGATACGCAGTATTTT.

The rearrangement links TRBV5-6 to TRBJ1-6; 9 bases align to TRBD1. The CDR3 sequence is 15 residues long. V lost 2 bases and J lost 6; bases outside the gene matches: 3. Germline V CDR1 and CDR2: SGHDT, YYEEEE. The CDR3 protein is CASSFGQGSNSPLHF. The CDR3 DNA is TGTGCCAGCAGCTTCGGACAGGGGAGTAATTCACCCCTCCACTTT. The full variable domain, in which reference TRBV5-6 and TRBJ1-6 provide the parts outside the CDR3, is DAGVTQSPTHLIKTRGQQVTLRCSPKSGHDTVSWYQQALGQGPQFIFQYYEEEERQRGNFPDRFSGHQFPNYSSELNVNALLLGDSALYLCASSFGQGSNSPLHFGNGTRLTVT.

Here the CDR3 reads CASSLTGGISGNTIYF. The CDR3 DNA reads TGTGCCAGCAGTCTCACAGGGGGGATCTCTGGAAACACCATATATTTT. V and J are TRBV7-9 and TRBJ1-3; 8 nucleotides agree with TRBD1. The CDR3 contains 16 residues. V lost 6 bases and J lost 0; bases outside the gene matches: 7. Germline V gives CDR1 SEHNR, CDR2 FQNEAQ (reference sequence).

The J gene is TRBJ2-7, the V gene TRBV6-1, with a possible D match to TRBD1 (5 bases). The CDR3 has 15 residues. The germline V gene has CDR1 MNHNS and CDR2 SASEGT. V lost 3 bases to trimming and J lost 3 bases, with 15 bases between them. CDR3 protein: CASSEETAPLYEQYF. The CDR3 coding sequence is TGTGCCAGCAGTGAGGAGACAGCACCCCTCTACGAGCAGTACTTC.

This clone was recorded a few times. The chain joins TRBV7-9 to TRBJ1-4; tentative D call: TRBD1 (5 bases). The germline CDR1 and CDR2 sequences are SEHNR and FQNEAQ (reference sequence). The CDR3 is 12 amino acids. Between the trimmed V and J ends, which lost 6 bases and 11 bases, there was a span of 13 bases. In DNA, the CDR3 is TGTGCCAGCAGAGCCGAACGGGGGAAACTGTTTTTT. It encodes CASRAERGKLFF.